This passage covers 28 T cell receptor beta chains from one sample sequenced in a study of T-cell reconstitution after alpha-beta-depleted transplantation in children. It was with unique molecular identifiers that the TCRbeta library was prepared. TCRdb reprocessed the PCR reads with MiXCR, giving one entry per CDR3 protein. The sample includes about 200,000 distinct CDR3 sequences, around 5.9% of them seen just once. The source material was PBMCs, sampled before TCRalphabeta/CD19-depleted stem cell transplant. These receptors all stem from a girl under two years old with combined immunodeficiency, due to receive a stem cell transplant.

Many counts were recorded for this clonotype. This chain joins TRBV28 and TRBJ2-4; the D gene is possibly TRBD2 (5 bases). The CDR3 is 16 residues long. Germline V gene data show CDR1 as MDHEN and CDR2 as SYDVKM. Trimming removed 4 bases at V and 1 base at J, with 14 bases between. The CDR3 protein is CASSSRVPRAKNIQYF. CDR3 nucleotide sequence: TGTGCCAGCAGTTCGAGGGTCCCCCGGGCCAAAAACATTCAGTACTTC. The full variable domain, with the rest looked up from reference TRBV28 and TRBJ2-4, is DVKVTQSSRYLVKRTGEKVFLECVQDMDHENMFWYRQDPGLGLRLIYFSYDVKMKEKGDIPEGYSVSREKKERFSLILESASTNQTSMYLCASSSRVPRAKNIQYFGAGTRLSVL.

The chain uses TRBV5-1 and TRBJ2-7; D unresolved. The V gene's germline CDR1 is SGHRS and CDR2 YFSETQ. CDR3 length equals 15 residues. V was trimmed by 0 bases and J by 5 bases, leaving 15 bases between them. The CDR3 coding sequence is TGCGCCAGCAGCTTGGTTGAGGCCCCAGCACACGAGCAGTACTTC. This translates into CASSLVEAPAHEQYF.

This clonotype was observed many times. The chain recombines TRBV4-1 with TRBJ2-1, with 10 bases fitting TRBD2. The CDR3 consists of 16 residues. CDR1 is MGHRA, CDR2 YSYEKL, per germline. The junction had 5 bases not matched to a gene; V was cut back by 0 bases and J by 6 bases. CDR3 loop: CASSQDLAGGLNEQFF. In nucleotides, the CDR3 is TGCGCCAGCAGCCAAGATTTAGCGGGGGGCCTCAATGAGCAGTTCTTC.

The chain employs TRBV12-3 or TRBV12-4 and TRBJ2-4; 11 bases match TRBD2. Losses at the gene ends were 10 bases for V and 3 bases for J; bases not matched to a gene: 20. The CDR3 is 19 residues long. DNA of the CDR3: TGTGCCATCTGTTCTTGGACTAGCGGGCCTGGCGGTGGCAAAAACATTCAGTACTTC. Translation: CAICSWTSGPGGGKNIQYF.

This clonotype was seen ten or more times. The chain employs TRBV29-1 and TRBJ2-2, with unresolved D. The ends were cut back, 4 bases at V and 0 bases at J, with 9 bases in the middle. CDR1 is SQVTM, CDR2 ANQGSEA, per germline. The CDR3 extends over 14 amino acids. DNA for the CDR3: TGCAGCGTTGTATTTAGCTCGAACACCGGGGAGCTGTTTTTT. Its translation: CSVVFSSNTGELFF.

Ten or more counts support this clonotype. The CDR3 is CASSIPGQFTDTQYF. The CDR3 DNA sequence: TGTGCCAGCAGTATCCCGGGACAGTTCACAGATACGCAGTATTTT. This sequence joins TRBV28 and TRBJ2-3, with TRBD1 matching 7 bases. This CDR3 has 15 amino acids. V shed 5 bases, J shed 2 bases, and the junction held 7 bases outside the gene matches. Germline V gene sequence: CDR1 MDHEN, CDR2 SYDVKM. Combining the CDR3 with reference TRBV28 and TRBJ2-3 gives the whole variable domain DVKVTQSSRYLVKRTGEKVFLECVQDMDHENMFWYRQDPGLGLRLIYFSYDVKMKEKGDIPEGYSVSREKKERFSLILESASTNQTSMYLCASSIPGQFTDTQYFGPGTRLTVL.

CDR3 DNA sequence: TGCGCCAGCAGCCAAGGGCTCTCGGCTAGCGTGGGATCCGAGCAGTACTTC. This encodes CASSQGLSASVGSEQYF. The chain combines TRBV4-3 with TRBJ2-7, with D maybe TRBD2 (6 bases). CDR1 and CDR2 (germline): LGHNA, YSLEER. Trimming left V 1 base short and J 6 bases short, with 22 bases between. The CDR3 spans 17 residues.

This clonotype occurred many times. The V and J genes are TRBV5-1 and TRBJ2-7; TRBD1 agrees at 7 bases. The J segment lost 1 base and the V segment lost 1 base, leaving 2 bases of the junction unmatched. Germline V gene sequence: CDR1 SGHRS, CDR2 YFSETQ. The CDR3 loop spans 14 amino acids. CDR3 bases: TGCGCCAGCAGCTTGTGGGACAGTTCCTACGAGCAGTACTTC. Protein: CASSLWDSSYEQYF.

Ten or more counts support this clonotype. The chain employs TRBV7-8 and TRBJ2-5; 14 bases fit TRBD2. V shed 5 bases and J 4 bases; nucleotides not matched to a gene: 6. The CDR3 is 16 amino acids. The germline CDR1 and CDR2 sequences are SGHVS and FQNEAQ. CDR3 in DNA: TGTGCCAGCAGCACTTTGACTAGCGGGGGGGCAGAGACCCAGTACTTC. This sequence encodes CASSTLTSGGAETQYF.

At least ten counts were recorded for this clonotype. The rearrangement links TRBV12-3 or TRBV12-4 to TRBJ1-1; 7 bases are shared with TRBD1. This CDR3 comprises 13 residues. Trimming at V came to 6 bases and at J to 6 bases, leaving 7 bases not matched to a gene. CDR3 DNA: TGTGCCAGCAGCTATACTGACAGGGCTGAAGCTTTCTTT. This encodes CASSYTDRAEAFF.

This clonotype showed up many times. V and J are TRBV7-9 and TRBJ2-5, with no clear D. The V end lost 5 bases, the J end lost 0 bases, and 13 bases lay between the germline ends. The CDR3 consists of 15 residues. The germline CDR1 and CDR2 sequences are SEHNR and FQNEAQ (reference sequence). The CDR3 region has the DNA TGTGCCAGCAGCCCAATCGGACCCTACCAAGAGACCCAGTACTTC. Encoded protein: CASSPIGPYQETQYF.

This clonotype was observed many times. The chain has TRBV10-3 and TRBJ2-2, with D uncertain. From germline, CDR1 is ENHRY and CDR2 SYGVKD. Trimming removed 6 bases at V and 0 bases at J, with 5 bases between. The CDR3 length is 13 residues. CDR3 protein: CAIREPNTGELFF. The CDR3 DNA follows: TGTGCCATCAGGGAACCGAACACCGGGGAGCTGTTTTTT.

The chain has TRBV7-9 and TRBJ1-2; D unclear. The V gene's germline CDR1 is SEHNR and CDR2 FQNEAQ (reference sequence). V was pared by 3 bases and J by 3 bases, with 11 bases between. The CDR3 spans 14 residues. CDR3 residues: CASSLVKKDYGYTF. As DNA, the CDR3 is TGTGCCAGCAGCTTGGTTAAGAAAGACTATGGCTACACCTTC.

The chain uses TRBV11-2 and TRBJ2-1; 8 positions match TRBD1. The ends lost 4 bases at V and 4 bases at J; junction bases unmatched: 15. This CDR3 has 18 residues. Germline V gene data show CDR1 as SGHAT and CDR2 as FQNNGV. CDR3 in DNA: TGTGCCAGCAGCTCTTTTACGCGGACAGGGACTCAATACAATGAGCAGTTCTTC. Encoded protein: CASSSFTRTGTQYNEQFF.

This clonotype was counted ten times or more. The chain is built from TRBV10-3 and TRBJ2-7; possible D gene TRBD2, 6 bases. Germline V gene data show CDR1 as ENHRY and CDR2 as SYGVKD. This CDR3 contains 16 residues. V lost 0 bases and J lost 4, with 16 bases in between. CDR3 in DNA: TGTGCCATCAGTGAGTCAGTTAGCGGAGGGGTGTACGAGCAGTACTTC. It yields the protein CAISESVSGGVYEQYF.

This clonotype occurred many times. The chain carries TRBV13 and TRBJ2-3, with TRBD2 matching over 9 bases. The V segment lost 2 bases and the J segment 4 bases; nucleotides outside the gene matches: 7. Per the germline V gene, CDR1 is PRHDT and CDR2 is FYEKMQ (reference sequence). This CDR3 contains 16 residues. CDR3: CASSLRGLAPPDTQYF. In DNA form, the CDR3 reads TGTGCCAGCAGCTTAAGGGGACTAGCCCCCCCAGATACGCAGTATTTT.

This clonotype has ten or more counts. J is TRBJ2-3 and V is TRBV4-1; no clear D gene. The CDR3 totals 15 residues. Germline CDR1 is MGHRA and CDR2 is YSYEKL. V was cut by 2 bases and J by 4 bases, with 13 bases left in between. CDR3 bases: TGCGCCAGCAGCCAACCTCGCGCCGCGGCAGATACGCAGTATTTT. It translates to CASSQPRAAADTQYF.

The table lists this clonotype with many counts. The CDR3 bases are TGTGCCAGCAACCCTAGGGGGGTCAGGGAGACCCAGTACTTC. It codes for CASNPRGVRETQYF. The rearrangement links TRBV12-3 or TRBV12-4 to TRBJ2-5; the D gene could be TRBD1 or TRBD2 (6 bases each). The CDR3 is 14 residues long. With 7 bases removed from V and 5 bases from J, the gap between germline ends came to 17 bases.

There are many counts of this clonotype. V usage is TRBV13 and J usage is TRBJ2-1, with 11 bases that match TRBD2. The J segment lost 4 bases and the V segment lost 4 bases, leaving 3 bases of the junction unmatched. The CDR3 loop spans 15 amino acids. CDR1 PRHDT and CDR2 FYEKMQ come from the germline V gene (reference sequence). The CDR3 reads CASSSLAGEYNEQFF. In nucleotides, the CDR3 is TGTGCCAGCAGCTCACTAGCGGGAGAGTACAATGAGCAGTTCTTC.

This clonotype was counted many times. The chain combines TRBV28 with TRBJ1-2, with D perhaps TRBD1 (5 bases). Per the germline V gene, CDR1 is MDHEN and CDR2 is SYDVKM. The CDR3 is 15 amino acids. The V end was cut by 8 bases, the J end by 4 bases, with 20 bases between. CDR3 loop: CASVVRDGLGYGYTF. The CDR3 DNA reads TGTGCCAGCGTAGTCCGGGACGGTCTAGGCTATGGCTACACCTTC.

The sample holds many counts of this clonotype. The chain carries TRBV29-1 and TRBJ2-3, with unresolved D. The CDR3 is 15 residues long. The V gene's germline CDR1 is SQVTM and CDR2 ANQGSEA. Trimming removed 6 bases from V and 1 base from J, with 17 bases in between. The CDR3 spells CSVPPDVSRTDTQYF. Written as DNA, the CDR3 is TGCAGCGTGCCCCCGGACGTGTCCCGCACAGATACGCAGTATTTT.

This clonotype has ten or more counts. This sequence joins TRBV28 and TRBJ2-5, with D unresolved. This CDR3 has 12 amino acids. V was pared by 8 bases and J by 2 bases, with 9 bases between. Germline V gene data show CDR1 as MDHEN and CDR2 as SYDVKM. The CDR3, as DNA: TGTGCCAGCCGTCGGTCACAAGAGACCCAGTACTTC. It translates to CASRRSQETQYF.

The chain carries TRBV20-1 and TRBJ2-3, with 12 positions matching TRBD2. CDR3 length equals 17 residues. Germline-derived CDR1 and CDR2 are DFQATT and SNEGSKA (reference sequence). CDR3 nucleotides: TGCTGCGCTAGAGGTCGACTAGCGGGGGTGCACGCAGATACGCAGTATTTT. Translated: CCARGRLAGVHADTQYF.

At least ten counts were recorded for this clonotype. CDR3 loop: CASSAAGASQETQYF. The CDR3 DNA follows: TGTGCCAGCAGCGCGGCGGGGGCCTCCCAAGAGACCCAGTACTTC. The chain combines TRBV9 with TRBJ2-5, with a weak D call TRBD2 (7 bases). V was clipped by 3 bases and J by 1 base, with 13 bases between them. Germline values: CDR1 SGDLS, CDR2 YYNGEE. The CDR3 is 15 amino acids. Combining the CDR3 with reference TRBV9 and TRBJ2-5 gives the whole variable domain DSGVTQTPKHLITATGQRVTLRCSPRSGDLSVYWYQQSLDQGLQFLIQYYNGEERAKGNILERFSAQQFPDLHSELNLSSLELGDSALYFCASSAAGASQETQYFGPGTRLLVL.

This clonotype was seen repeatedly, ten times or more. The chain employs TRBV12-3 or TRBV12-4 and TRBJ2-7, with TRBD2 matching 7 bases. CDR3 size: 14 residues. The J segment lost 5 bases and the V segment lost 7 bases, leaving 11 bases of the junction unmatched. CDR3 nucleotides: TGTGCCAGCACCTGGGGCGGGGGACCCCACGAGCAGTACTTC. This encodes CASTWGGGPHEQYF.

This clonotype came up many times. The chain recombines TRBV11-1 with TRBJ2-7; D ambiguous. The CDR3 totals 12 residues. V was trimmed by 6 bases and J by 1 base, leaving 7 bases between them. Germline V lookup: CDR1 SGHAT, CDR2 FQDESV (reference sequence). CDR3: CASRAGSYEQYF. CDR3 in DNA: TGTGCCAGCAGAGCAGGTTCCTACGAGCAGTACTTC. The entire variable domain, with the rest obtained from reference TRBV11-1 and TRBJ2-7, is as follows: EAEVAQSPRYKITEKSQAVAFWCDPISGHATLYWYRQILGQGPELLVQFQDESVVDDSQLPKDRFSAERLKGVDSTLKIQPAELGDSAMYLCASRAGSYEQYFGPGTRLTVT.

This clonotype appeared many times. The chain joins TRBV7-8 to TRBJ2-3; D could derive from TRBD1 or TRBD2 (5 bases each). This CDR3 is 18 amino acids long. Germline V lookup: CDR1 SGHVS, CDR2 FQNEAQ. Between the trimmed V and J ends, which lost 5 bases and 0 bases, there was a span of 21 bases. The CDR3 sequence is CASSIQYIPGSSTDTQYF. The CDR3 coding sequence is TGTGCCAGCAGCATTCAGTACATTCCAGGGAGTAGCACAGATACGCAGTATTTT.

The sample holds many counts of this clonotype. V is TRBV4-2 and J is TRBJ2-7; possibly TRBD1 for D (5 bases). The germline V and J ends were trimmed by 0 bases and 5 bases, with 11 bases remaining between them. The germline gives CDR1 LGHNA, CDR2 YNFKEQ. The CDR3 totals 14 residues. CDR3 DNA sequence: TGTGCCAGCAGCCAAGAAGGGGTAACCCACGAGCAGTACTTC. As protein: CASSQEGVTHEQYF.